This passage covers 27 T cell receptor beta chains from one sample sequenced in a study of blood T cell repertoires in COVID-19. Assay used: immunoSEQ multiplex PCR; TCRdb lists only in-frame clones, some missing. The table includes 300,000 to 350,000 clones, just over 85% detected once. The sample comprised PBMCs or T cells enriched from blood (not recorded which). The source is a woman in her thirties or forties with acute COVID-19.

The chain carries TRBV4-3 and TRBJ2-5; 8 bases map to TRBD1. The length of the CDR3 is 13 residues. V lost 5 bases, J lost 5 bases, and 4 bases stayed unmatched. Germline V gene sequence: CDR1 LGHNA, CDR2 YSLEER. This CDR3 is CASSRTGRETQYF. DNA of the CDR3: TGCGCCAGCAGCAGGACAGGGAGGGAGACCCAGTACTTC.

In DNA form, the CDR3 reads TGTGCCAGCAGCTTTTCTGCCGGGACACCCTATGGCTACACCTTC. It is translated as CASSFSAGTPYGYTF. The chain uses TRBV7-2 and TRBJ1-2, with D tentatively TRBD1 (6 bases). The CDR3 is 15 residues long. Germline V lookup: CDR1 SGHTA, CDR2 FQGNSA. Trimming took off 3 bases at V and 4 bases at J, with 15 bases between the two ends. The full variable domain, with the rest looked up from reference TRBV7-2 and TRBJ1-2, is GAGVSQSPSNKVTEKGKDVELRCDPISGHTALYWYRQSLGQGLEFLIYFQGNSAPDKSGLPSDRFSAERTGGSVSTLTIQRTQQEDSAVYLCASSFSAGTPYGYTFGSGTRLTVV.

This chain uses TRBV6-5 with TRBJ2-3, with TRBD2 matching over 7 bases. Trimming took 9 bases from V and 6 from J; bases not matched to a gene: 12. CDR1 MNHEY and CDR2 SVGAGI come from the germline V gene. This CDR3 region has 14 residues. The CDR3 region has the DNA TGTGCCAGTAGCCAGCGGGACCCTAGGGATACGCAGTATTTT. It is translated as CASSQRDPRDTQYF.

The rearrangement joins TRBV18 to TRBJ1-2, with D unresolved. CDR3 length: 12 residues. The V and J ends lost 6 bases and 4 bases respectively, with 9 bases between them. From germline, CDR1 is KGHSH and CDR2 LQKENI. The CDR3 DNA reads as TGTGCCAGCTCTGGGAGCCCCTATGGCTACACCTTC. Its translation is CASSGSPYGYTF. Full variable domain (rest looked up from reference TRBV18 and TRBJ1-2): NAGVMQNPRHLVRRRGQEARLRCSPMKGHSHVYWYRQLPEEGLKFMVYLQKENIIDESGMPKERFSAEFPKEGPSILRIQQVVRGDSAAYFCASSGSPYGYTFGSGTRLTVV.

The chain couples TRBV2 to TRBJ2-7, with TRBD1 matching over 9 bases. Germline CDR1 SNHLY, CDR2 FYNNEI. The V and J ends lost 5 bases and 4 bases, in that order; junction bases with no gene match: 6. This CDR3 has 14 residues. For the CDR3, the DNA is TGTGCCAGCAGTCCGGGACAGGGCCCGTACGAGCAGTACTTC. Amino acids: CASSPGQGPYEQYF.

The chain carries TRBV7-6 and TRBJ2-1, with TRBD2 matching over 8 bases. CDR3 length equals 16 residues. The germline CDR1 and CDR2 sequences are SGHVS and FNYEAQ. V gave up 1 base and J gave up 3 bases; unmatched junction bases: 5. CDR3 DNA sequence: TGTGCCAGCAGCTTAGACGCGGGAGGCGACTACAATGAGCAGTTCTTC. This gives the protein CASSLDAGGDYNEQFF.

This chain joins TRBV9 and TRBJ1-6; D is undetermined. The CDR3 extends over 16 amino acids. From germline, CDR1 is SGDLS and CDR2 YYNGEE. V gave up 3 bases and J gave up 5 bases, with 15 bases separating them. The CDR3 sequence is CASSDGPRLDNSPLHF. The CDR3 DNA is TGTGCCAGCAGCGATGGTCCACGACTGGATAATTCACCCCTCCACTTT.

V gene TRBV14 combines with J gene TRBJ1-1; tentative D call: TRBD1 (6 bases). CDR1 SGHDN and CDR2 FVKESK come from the germline V gene. V lost 1 base, J lost 5 bases, and 14 bases lay in between. The CDR3 totals 15 residues. As DNA, the CDR3 is TGTGCCAGCAGCCAAGCGACCGGGGGGCCGACTGAAGCTTTCTTT. It yields the protein CASSQATGGPTEAFF.

This clone was counted a few times. The CDR3 region is CASSYYRGLVQETQYF. Written as DNA, the CDR3 is TGTGCCAGCAGTTACTACAGGGGGTTGGTTCAAGAGACCCAGTACTTC. The chain carries TRBV2 and TRBJ2-5, with TRBD1 matching over 8 bases. Germline lookup yields CDR1 SNHLY and CDR2 FYNNEI. The CDR3 has 16 residues. V trimming: 5 bases; J trimming: 2 bases; junction bases outside the gene matches: 10.

This clone was counted only a few times. This chain connects TRBV30 to TRBJ1-2; D gene unclear. The CDR3 has 12 amino acids. The germline V gene encodes CDR1 GTSNPN and CDR2 SVGIG (reference sequence). The CDR3 here is CADLGIGYGYTF. The DNA of the CDR3 is TGTGCGGACTTGGGGATAGGGTATGGCTACACCTTC.

This chain links TRBV10-3 with TRBJ1-2; D gene uncertain. This CDR3 has 11 residues. The V gene lost 10 bases and the J gene lost 4 bases, with 10 bases spanning the gap. Per germline, CDR1 ENHRY and CDR2 SYGVKD. The CDR3 region is CATSGSYGYTF. CDR3 DNA: TGTGCCACCAGCGGGAGCTATGGCTACACCTTC.

The chain couples TRBV7-2 to TRBJ2-3; TRBD2 matches 10 bases. The CDR3 covers 18 residues. The junction had 12 bases not matched to a gene; V was cut back by 5 bases and J by 1 base. Germline CDR1 is SGHTA and CDR2 is FQGNSA. The DNA for the CDR3 is TGTGCCAGCAGCACGCGGGGGACTAGCGCGACTCGCACAGATACGCAGTATTTT. The encoded protein is CASSTRGTSATRTDTQYF. Full variable domain (rest looked up from reference TRBV7-2 and TRBJ2-3): GAGVSQSPSNKVTEKGKDVELRCDPISGHTALYWYRQSLGQGLEFLIYFQGNSAPDKSGLPSDRFSAERTGGSVSTLTIQRTQQEDSAVYLCASSTRGTSATRTDTQYFGPGTRLTVL.

The J gene is TRBJ2-5, the V gene TRBV19; D is perhaps TRBD1 (6 bases). This CDR3 region has 13 residues. Germline values: CDR1 LNHDA, CDR2 SQIVND (reference sequence). Trimming cost V 4 bases and J 1 base, with 7 bases left between them. CDR3 sequence reads: CASSTTGQETQYF. CDR3 coding DNA: TGTGCCAGTAGTACGACAGGCCAAGAGACCCAGTACTTC.

The chain joins TRBV6-6 to TRBJ1-5; the match to TRBD1 covers 7 bases. With 6 bases clipped from V and 3 bases from J, the junction kept 8 bases outside the gene matches. Germline lookup yields CDR1 MNHNY and CDR2 SVGAGI (reference sequence). CDR3 length equals 15 residues. The CDR3 spells CASRSLTGSNQPQHF. Written as DNA, the CDR3 is TGTGCCAGCAGATCCCTGACAGGGTCCAATCAGCCCCAGCATTTT.

This chain joins TRBV27 and TRBJ1-1; TRBD1 aligns across 8 bases. Germline lookup yields CDR1 MNHEY and CDR2 SMNVEV (reference sequence). V lost 5 bases and J lost 2; bases outside the gene matches: 25. The CDR3 has 21 amino acids. The CDR3 DNA reads TGTGCCAGCAGTCCAGAGGGGGACGAATGGGGAACCAGGGGGCTTAACACTGAAGCTTTCTTT. This translates into CASSPEGDEWGTRGLNTEAFF.

The gene calls are TRBV6-4 and TRBJ2-6, with D possibly TRBD2 on 5 matching bases. The CDR3 totals 15 residues. With 6 bases removed from V and 1 base from J, the gap between germline ends came to 10 bases. Germline assignment: CDR1 MRHNA and CDR2 SNTAGT. CDR3 sequence: CASRPRGSGANVLTF. The CDR3 DNA is TGTGCCAGCAGACCCCGGGGTTCTGGGGCCAACGTCCTGACTTTC.

The chain employs TRBV4-1 and TRBJ1-3; 7 nucleotides align to TRBD1. CDR3 length equals 15 residues. Unmatched junction bases numbered 7, after V lost 4 bases and J lost 4 bases. Germline lookup yields CDR1 MGHRA and CDR2 YSYEKL. The CDR3 bases are TGCGCCAGCAGCCGAGAGGAGGGACAGGGAAACACCATATATTTT. This codes for CASSREEGQGNTIYF.

The V and J genes are TRBV19 and TRBJ2-3; D may be TRBD1 (6 bases). V was pared by 5 bases and J by 1 base, with 10 bases between. The germline CDR1 and CDR2 sequences are LNHDA and SQIVND (reference sequence). This CDR3 has 14 amino acids. The CDR3, as DNA: TGTGCCAGTAGTCCGGGACAAGGCACAGATACGCAGTATTTT. Amino acid sequence: CASSPGQGTDTQYF.

The chain has TRBV18 and TRBJ2-7; 7 bases are a match to TRBD1. This CDR3 comprises 17 residues. CDR1 is KGHSH and CDR2 is LQKENI in the germline V gene. V lost 0 bases to trimming and J lost 6 bases; unmatched junction nucleotides: 14. The CDR3 coding sequence is TGTGCCAGCTCACCACCTGATATTCGTACAGGGGCTGCCGAGCAGTACTTC. It yields the protein CASSPPDIRTGAAEQYF.

The chain joins TRBV14 to TRBJ1-2, with D possibly TRBD1 on 5 matching bases. The ends were cut back, 2 bases at V and 6 bases at J, with 10 bases in the middle. This CDR3 has 13 residues. CDR1 is SGHDN, CDR2 FVKESK, per germline. DNA for the CDR3: TGTGCCAGCAGCCAAAGGGGAGGGCATGGCTACACCTTC. It specifies CASSQRGGHGYTF.

V gene TRBV19 combines with J gene TRBJ1-2; 9 bases map to TRBD1. The CDR3 length is 14 residues. V trimming: 3 bases; J trimming: 9 bases; junction bases outside the gene matches: 8. Per the germline V gene, CDR1 is LNHDA and CDR2 is SQIVND (reference sequence). The CDR3 sequence is CASSILGQGMRYTF. DNA for the CDR3: TGTGCCAGTAGTATCTTGGGACAGGGAATGCGCTACACCTTC. Based on the CDR3 plus reference TRBV19 and TRBJ1-2, the full variable domain is DGGITQSPKYLFRKEGQNVTLSCEQNLNHDAMYWYRQDPGQGLRLIYYSQIVNDFQKGDIAEGYSVSREKKESFPLTVTSAQKNPTAFYLCASSILGQGMRYTFGSGTRLTVV.

This clone was seen only a few times. The chain has TRBV4-3 and TRBJ1-1; D is undetermined. Germline V CDR1 and CDR2: LGHNA, YSLEER. Trimming removed 4 bases from V and 5 bases from J, with 14 bases in between. The CDR3 runs to 14 residues. The CDR3 region is CASSPQKSGTEAFF. DNA for the CDR3: TGCGCCAGCAGCCCACAAAAGTCGGGGACTGAAGCTTTCTTT.

The chain links TRBV14 to TRBJ2-7; no clear D. Trimming took off 2 bases at V and 3 bases at J, with 8 bases between the two ends. The CDR3 contains 13 residues. CDR1 SGHDN and CDR2 FVKESK come from the germline V gene. CDR3 DNA sequence: TGTGCCAGCAGCCAATGGAGCTACTACGAGCAGTACTTC. Amino acids: CASSQWSYYEQYF. The full variable domain, completed using reference TRBV14 and TRBJ2-7, is EAGVTQFPSHSVIEKGQTVTLRCDPISGHDNLYWYRRVMGKEIKFLLHFVKESKQDESGMPNNRFLAERTGGTYSTLKVQPAELEDSGVYFCASSQWSYYEQYFGPGTRLTVT.

The J gene is TRBJ1-2, the V gene TRBV4-2; TRBD1 matches 7 bases. Germline V CDR1 and CDR2: LGHNA, YNFKEQ. The length of the CDR3 is 15 residues. The V and J ends lost 4 bases and 4 bases, in that order; junction bases with no gene match: 9. CDR3 loop: CASSPETGSGYGYTF. CDR3 bases: TGTGCCAGCAGCCCAGAGACAGGGTCCGGCTATGGCTACACCTTC.

V is TRBV20-1 and J is TRBJ1-1; 9 bases are shared with TRBD1. The V segment lost 3 bases and the J segment 11 bases; nucleotides outside the gene matches: 7. The CDR3 runs to 12 residues. CDR1 and CDR2 from the germline V gene are DFQATT and SNEGSKA (reference sequence). The CDR3: CSASEQGAVAFF. The CDR3 bases are TGCAGTGCTAGTGAACAGGGGGCCGTGGCTTTCTTT.

The genes are TRBV6-4 and TRBJ1-2, with D unclear. The CDR3 runs 17 residues. V lost 2 bases, J lost 0 bases, and 16 bases lay in between. Germline V gene sequence: CDR1 MRHNA, CDR2 SNTAGT. The DNA of the CDR3 is TGTGCCAGCAGTGACGGGCGAGGGCCAAACCCTAACTATGGCTACACCTTC. Amino acid sequence: CASSDGRGPNPNYGYTF.

The rearrangement joins TRBV9 to TRBJ2-5; tentative D call: TRBD2 (7 bases). CDR1 SGDLS and CDR2 YYNGEE come from the germline V gene. The CDR3 extends over 15 amino acids. V was cut by 4 bases and J by 5 bases, with 18 bases left in between. CDR3 region: CASSPRGADLETQYF. Here the CDR3 DNA reads TGTGCCAGCAGCCCCCGGGGGGCTGATTTGGAGACCCAGTACTTC. Drawing the rest from reference TRBV9 and TRBJ2-5, the complete variable domain is DSGVTQTPKHLITATGQRVTLRCSPRSGDLSVYWYQQSLDQGLQFLIQYYNGEERAKGNILERFSAQQFPDLHSELNLSSLELGDSALYFCASSPRGADLETQYFGPGTRLLVL.